Listed below are T cell receptor beta chains from one sample, sequenced in a study of blood T cells in healthy people across ages. Using its own MiXCR run on the 5' RACE reads, TCRdb lists one record per CDR3 protein. This repertoire shows about 800,000 distinct CDR3 sequences, 58% found once; its top ten account for roughly 22%. Sequencing was performed on blood. The origin of the receptors is a man aged 30 to 45 in good health. Each CDR3 is given with its conserved first and last residue. D genes are given only for firm matches. Not all rows give a size; the values are once, few, many and, for expanded clones, a class.

TRBJ2-1 | NA | TRBV7-8 | few | TGTGCCAGCAGCTTATCTCTAGTGGTCGATGAGCAGTTCTTC | CASSLSLVVDEQFF
TRBJ1-5 | NA | TRBV4-2 | once | TGTGCCAGCAGCCAAGAGGGCGGTGGCGGTCAGCCCCAGCATTTT | CASSQEGGGGQPQHF
TRBJ2-7 | NA | TRBV1 | few | TGCACCAGCAGCCTAACGCGGAGGGGGCGTGAGCAGTACTTC | CTSSLTRRGREQYF
TRBJ2-5 | TRBD2 | TRBV20-1 | NA | TGCAGTGCTAGAGATTGGGCGGGAGTGGAGACCCAGTACTTC | CSARDWAGVETQYF
TRBJ1-2 | NA | TRBV6-1 | NA | TGTGCCAGCGGCCGCGAGAGTATGCGCCTAGCTAACTATGGCTACACCTTC | CASGRESMRLANYGYTF
TRBJ2-1 | NA | TRBV20-1 | NA | TGCAGTGCTAAGAGCTCAATGTCAGTCCATGAGCAGTTCTTC | CSAKSSMSVHEQFF
TRBJ2-3 | NA | TRBV20-1 | NA | TGCAGTGCTAGACCGACTAGAGGAACCGCAGATACGCAGTATTTT | CSARPTRGTADTQYF
TRBJ2-6 | NA | TRBV20-1 | NA | TGCAGTGCTAGTCGGTCCTCTGGGGCCAACGTCCTGACTTTC | CSASRSSGANVLTF
TRBJ2-7 | NA | TRBV30 | NA | TGTGCCTGGAGTTTTTATATCTACGAGCAGTACTTC | CAWSFYIYEQYF
TRBJ2-3 | TRBD2 | TRBV12-3/TRBV12-4 | few | TGTGCCAGCAGTTTTGCCATAGCGGGGGGCACAGATACGCAGTATTTT | CASSFAIAGGTDTQYF
TRBJ2-1 | TRBD2 | TRBV7-2 | NA | TGTGCCAGCAGCTACCGACTAGCCAATGAGCAGTTCTTC | CASSYRLANEQFF
TRBJ2-3 | NA | TRBV7-2 | NA | TGTGCCAGCAGCCCAAACAGGGCAGATACGCAGTATTTT | CASSPNRADTQYF
TRBJ2-7 | TRBD1 | TRBV20-1 | NA | TGCAGTGCGAAGACAGGGGCGGGCTACGAGCAGTACTTC | CSAKTGAGYEQYF
TRBJ2-3 | TRBD2 | TRBV6-1 | NA | TGTGCCAGCAGGGACACGTTAGCGGGAGGGGGATGGGATACGCAGTATTTT | CASRDTLAGGGWDTQYF
TRBJ2-7 | TRBD1 | TRBV20-1 | NA | TGCAGTGTGCCGGACAGGGTCTACGAGCAGTACTTC | CSVPDRVYEQYF
TRBJ2-1 | NA | TRBV6-2/TRBV6-3 | few | TGTGCCAGCAGTAATACGGGACTCTACAATGAGCAGTTCTTC | CASSNTGLYNEQFF
TRBJ2-7 | TRBD2 | TRBV29-1 | NA | TGCAGCGTTGTCTACGGGGGGTACGAGCAGTACTTC | CSVVYGGYEQYF
TRBJ1-5 | NA | TRBV6-1 | NA | TGTGCCAGCAGTGAGGTAGACGGAGATCAGCCCCAGCATTTT | CASSEVDGDQPQHF
TRBJ2-5 | TRBD1 | TRBV29-1 | NA | TGCAGCGTTGAGGGGACAGGGACTCCAGAGACCCAGTACTTC | CSVEGTGTPETQYF
TRBJ2-7 | NA | TRBV18 | NA | TGTGCCAGCTCACCGCAGAACGAGCAGTACTTC | CASSPQNEQYF
TRBJ2-4 | NA | TRBV7-9 | NA | TGTGCCAGCAGCCCCGTCTGGGCAGAGCAGTACTTC | CASSPVWAEQYF
TRBJ2-3 | NA | TRBV7-2 | NA | TGTGCCAGCAGCTTGCGGACCAGGGAGAGAGATACGCAGTATTTT | CASSLRTRERDTQYF
TRBJ2-1 | NA | TRBV7-2 | many | TGTGCCAGCAGCTTAAAGGGGAATGAGCAGTTCTTC | CASSLKGNEQFF
TRBJ1-1 | NA | TRBV29-1 | NA | TGCAGCGTTGGGAAAGGCCTCGGTACTGAAGCTTTCTTT | CSVGKGLGTEAFF
TRBJ2-3 | NA | TRBV7-2 | few | TGTGCCAGCAGGTCGTGGGGAGTGCCCCCAGATACGCAGTATTTT | CASRSWGVPPDTQYF
TRBJ2-7 | NA | TRBV10-3 | NA | TGTGCCATCAGCGTGGGTGGCGGGGTATGGGACTACGAGCAGTACTTC | CAISVGGGVWDYEQYF
TRBJ2-4 | NA | TRBV6-2/TRBV6-3 | few | TGTGCCAGCATATGGAATCGGGACATTCAGTACTTC | CASIWNRDIQYF
TRBJ1-6 | NA | TRBV10-3 | few | TGTGCCACCTTGGACAGATTATCGAATTCACCCCTCCACTTT | CATLDRLSNSPLHF
TRBJ1-2 | NA | TRBV20-1 | few | TGCAGTGCTAGAGATTACACACGTAACTATGGCTACACCTTC | CSARDYTRNYGYTF
TRBJ2-5 | NA | TRBV7-2 | NA | TGTGCCAGCAGCGTACAGGTGGGGACGGAAGAGACCCAGTACTTC | CASSVQVGTEETQYF
TRBJ2-1 | TRBD2 | TRBV11-2 | NA | TGTGCCAGCAGCTTAGGGACTAGCGAGGACTACAATGAGCAGTTCTTC | CASSLGTSEDYNEQFF
TRBJ2-1 | NA | TRBV9 | NA | TGTGCCAGCAGCGTAGACTCCTCTTCCTACAATGAGCAGTTCTTC | CASSVDSSSYNEQFF
TRBJ2-7 | NA | TRBV4-3 | few | TGCGCCAGCAGCCAAGGGAGGGACAGCTCTTACGAGCAGTACTTC | CASSQGRDSSYEQYF
TRBJ2-5 | NA | TRBV2 | NA | TGTGCCAGCAGTTACAGTGGGCCAGAGACCCAGTACTTC | CASSYSGPETQYF
TRBJ2-2 | NA | TRBV4-3 | NA | TGCGCCAGCAGCCAAGAAGTAATTGGGCCCGGGCGTGATCCCGGGGAGCTGTTTTTT | CASSQEVIGPGRDPGELFF
TRBJ2-7 | NA | TRBV9 | NA | TGTGCCAGCAGTGCGGGAACCGGGCACTCCTACGAGCAGTACTTC | CASSAGTGHSYEQYF
TRBJ2-6 | NA | TRBV4-2 | NA | TGTGCCAGCAGCCAAGAGTTCTGCCTCGACTCTGGGGCCAACGTCCTGACTTTC | CASSQEFCLDSGANVLTF
TRBJ2-1 | NA | TRBV28 | NA | TGTGCCAGCTCCGACCGTAGGGGGACGCCTCGCGATGAGCAGTTCTTC | CASSDRRGTPRDEQFF
TRBJ2-3 | NA | TRBV12-3/TRBV12-4 | NA | TGTGCCAGCAGTTTGTTGGTAGCGGCGCAGTATTTT | CASSLLVAAQYF
TRBJ2-7 | NA | TRBV29-1 | NA | TGCGGCAGCACGTTTTCGGGTTCCGAGCAGTACTTC | CGSTFSGSEQYF
TRBJ1-1 | NA | TRBV5-1 | NA | TGCGCCAGCAGCTTGCTCAGGGATGACACTGAAGCTTTCTTT | CASSLLRDDTEAFF
TRBJ2-5 | TRBD1 | TRBV28 | NA | TGTGCCAGCAGTTCCGCGACAGGGGAAGAGACCCAGTACTTC | CASSSATGEETQYF
TRBJ2-7 | NA | TRBV28 | NA | TGTGCCAGCGGGGGAGGCTACAGGGAAAGCTCCTACGAGCAGTACTTC | CASGGGYRESSYEQYF
TRBJ2-5 | TRBD1 | TRBV5-6 | NA | TGTGCCAGCAGCCTGGGGCCGGGACAGCAAGAGACCCAGTACTTC | CASSLGPGQQETQYF
TRBJ2-7 | TRBD1 | TRBV20-1 | NA | TGCAGTGCTAGAATGGGGCAGGGGGCAACCTACGAGCAGTACTTC | CSARMGQGATYEQYF
TRBJ1-1 | NA | TRBV6-5 | NA | TGTGCCAGCAGTGATGCAGGGTTGTCTGAAGCTTTCTTT | CASSDAGLSEAFF
TRBJ2-5 | NA | TRBV7-2 | once | TGTGCCAGCAGCTTAACTAGGGTTGAGAAAGGCGCCCAGTACTTC | CASSLTRVEKGAQYF
TRBJ2-1 | NA | TRBV29-1 | NA | TGCAGCGTTGGGCTCCTAGGCCATTACAATGAGCAGTTCTTC | CSVGLLGHYNEQFF
TRBJ2-7 | TRBD1 | TRBV28 | once | TGTGCCAGCAGGCAGACAGGGAATTACGAGCAGTACTTC | CASRQTGNYEQYF
TRBJ1-5 | NA | TRBV20-1 | once | TGCAGTGCTATCACATCCGGGGCTCGCAATCAGCCCCAGCATTTT | CSAITSGARNQPQHF
TRBJ2-3 | NA | TRBV29-1 | NA | TGCAGCGTTGATCTTCATCTAGTAGTGACTACTAAGTACACAGATACGCAGTATTTT | CSVDLHLVVTTKYTDTQYF
TRBJ2-1 | NA | TRBV24-1 | NA | TGTGCCACCAGTGGTCCTAGCGCCAGCTCCTACAATGAGCAGTTCTTC | CATSGPSASSYNEQFF
TRBJ2-6 | NA | TRBV4-3 | NA | TGCGCCAGCAGCCAAGACATTTCGAGCTCTGGGGCCAACGTCCTGACTTTC | CASSQDISSSGANVLTF
TRBJ2-1 | TRBD2 | TRBV10-3 | few | TGTGCCATCAGCCGCGGGACTAGCAATGAGCAGTTCTTC | CAISRGTSNEQFF
TRBJ2-5 | NA | TRBV2 | NA | TGTGCCAGCAATCGGGGGAAGGGACAGCCACAAGAGACCCAGTACTTC | CASNRGKGQPQETQYF
TRBJ2-7 | TRBD1 | TRBV6-1 | NA | TGTGCCAGCACTGGAAACAGGGGCTACGAGCAGTACTTC | CASTGNRGYEQYF
TRBJ2-5 | NA | TRBV28 | NA | TGTGCCAGCAGTTTGAGTAGCGGAGGGGGGACCCAGTACTTC | CASSLSSGGGTQYF